Presented here are 13 T cell receptor beta chains from one specimen sequenced in a study of blood T cell repertoires in COVID-19 (dated by TCRdb to about 2020). Library creation used the immunoSEQ multiplex PCR assay. In TCRdb, the immuneACCESS table is reduced to in-frame sequences with V and J assigned. These tables do not hold every clone; where another copy was compared, an unresolved V gene accounts for under half, and the others remain unexplained. The sample yields 90,000 to 120,000 clones; 88% were counted once. The ten largest account for less than 2.5% of the sample. What was sequenced was peripheral blood. These receptors were collected from a human donor in a cohort sampled during active COVID-19.

The chain joins TRBV19 to TRBJ2-2; 15 bases align to TRBD2. Unmatched junction bases numbered 5, after V lost 7 bases and J lost 2 bases. The CDR3 is 17 residues long. Germline V gene data show CDR1 as LNHDA and CDR2 as SQIVND (reference sequence). CDR3 amino acids: CASTRGLAGGNTGELFF. The CDR3 DNA sequence: TGTGCCAGTACCAGGGGACTAGCGGGAGGAAACACCGGGGAGCTGTTTTTT.

The chain employs TRBV19 and TRBJ2-7, with 9 bases lining up with TRBD2. CDR3 length: 15 residues. The germline V gene has CDR1 LNHDA and CDR2 SQIVND (reference sequence). The V segment lost 5 bases and the J segment 4 bases; nucleotides outside the gene matches: 9. CDR3 bases: TGTGCCAGTAGTCGGGCGGCGGGAGGGCCTTACGAGCAGTACTTC. Translation: CASSRAAGGPYEQYF. Combining the CDR3 with reference TRBV19 and TRBJ2-7 gives the whole variable domain DGGITQSPKYLFRKEGQNVTLSCEQNLNHDAMYWYRQDPGQGLRLIYYSQIVNDFQKGDIAEGYSVSREKKESFPLTVTSAQKNPTAFYLCASSRAAGGPYEQYFGPGTRLTVT.

V gene TRBV28 combines with J gene TRBJ1-5; D unclear. Germline V lookup: CDR1 MDHEN, CDR2 SYDVKM. V was trimmed by 7 bases and J by 3 bases, leaving 13 bases between them. CDR3 length: 14 amino acids. The CDR3 loop is CASKAGNFNQPQHF. DNA of the CDR3: TGTGCCAGCAAAGCCGGGAATTTCAATCAGCCCCAGCATTTT. Complete variable domain (other parts from reference TRBV28 and TRBJ1-5): DVKVTQSSRYLVKRTGEKVFLECVQDMDHENMFWYRQDPGLGLRLIYFSYDVKMKEKGDIPEGYSVSREKKERFSLILESASTNQTSMYLCASKAGNFNQPQHFGDGTRLSIL.

The chain employs TRBV10-3 and TRBJ2-4; D perhaps matches TRBD2 (6 bases). CDR1 and CDR2 from the germline V gene are ENHRY and SYGVKD. Between the trimmed V and J ends, which lost 6 bases and 8 bases, there was a span of 17 bases. This CDR3 has 14 residues. This CDR3 reads CAISSGTDPDIQYF. The CDR3 DNA sequence: TGTGCCATCAGCTCTGGGACTGATCCCGACATTCAGTACTTC.

Only a few counts were recorded for this clone. The chain couples TRBV5-1 to TRBJ1-5; TRBD1 is a possible D gene (5 bases). Trimming removed 1 base at V and 3 bases at J, with 11 bases between. Germline CDR1 SGHRS, CDR2 YFSETQ. The CDR3 runs 15 residues. The CDR3 sequence is CASSLLPGLNQPQHF. The CDR3 nucleotides read TGCGCCAGCAGCTTGCTGCCAGGGCTCAATCAGCCCCAGCATTTT. Full variable domain (missing parts from reference TRBV5-1 and TRBJ1-5): KAGVTQTPRYLIKTRGQQVTLSCSPISGHRSVSWYQQTPGQGLQFLFEYFSETQRNKGNFPGRFSGRQFSNSRSEMNVSTLELGDSALYLCASSLLPGLNQPQHFGDGTRLSIL.

This clone occurred once. The gene calls are TRBV18 and TRBJ1-1, with D possibly TRBD1 on 6 matching bases. CDR3 length: 15 amino acids. V lost 2 bases and J 4 bases, leaving 14 bases between the germline ends. Germline lookup yields CDR1 KGHSH and CDR2 LQKENI. CDR3 nucleotide sequence: TGTGCCAGCTCACCAGTGGACAGCCTCAGCACTGAAGCTTTCTTT. This sequence encodes CASSPVDSLSTEAFF.

The chain joins TRBV4-1 to TRBJ2-2; D is perhaps TRBD2 (5 bases). From germline, CDR1 is MGHRA and CDR2 YSYEKL. CDR3 length: 16 residues. Trimming left V 0 bases short and J 5 bases short, with 13 bases between. The CDR3: CASSQDPRSGTGELFF. The CDR3, as DNA: TGCGCCAGCAGCCAAGATCCCCGCAGCGGAACCGGGGAGCTGTTTTTT.

The V and J genes are TRBV28 and TRBJ1-3; no firm D call. V dropped 4 bases and J dropped 0 bases, with 7 bases sitting between them. The CDR3 loop spans 14 amino acids. CDR1 MDHEN and CDR2 SYDVKM come from the germline V gene. In DNA form, the CDR3 reads TGTGCCAGCAGTTCTCCCAGCTCTGGAAACACCATATATTTT. Amino acids: CASSSPSSGNTIYF.

This chain uses TRBV14 with TRBJ2-7; 9 bases align to TRBD1. Per germline, CDR1 SGHDN and CDR2 FVKESK. The CDR3 has 15 residues. The J segment lost 1 base and the V segment lost 1 base, leaving 2 bases of the junction unmatched. The CDR3 is CASSQVGTGSYEQYF. For the CDR3, the DNA is TGTGCCAGCAGCCAAGTCGGGACAGGGTCCTACGAGCAGTACTTC.

The CDR3 here is CASSQPTGGSGELFF. The CDR3 DNA reads as TGTGCCAGCAGCCAACCGACAGGGGGGTCCGGGGAGCTGTTTTTT. This chain connects TRBV14 to TRBJ2-2; 9 positions agree with TRBD1. Germline V gives CDR1 SGHDN, CDR2 FVKESK. The CDR3 is 15 amino acids. The junction had 4 bases not matched to a gene; V was cut back by 2 bases and J by 6 bases.

The rearrangement uses TRBV5-1 and TRBJ1-6; 7 bases match TRBD1. The CDR3 totals 16 residues. Germline values: CDR1 SGHRS, CDR2 YFSETQ. J was trimmed by 4 bases and V by 0 bases; bases with no gene match: 4. The CDR3, as DNA: TGCGCCAGCAGCTTGGGGCAGGGGGGTTATAATTCACCCCTCCACTTT. Its protein product is CASSLGQGGYNSPLHF.

V is TRBV2 and J is TRBJ2-7; D is possibly TRBD1 (6 bases). Between the trimmed V and J ends, which lost 6 bases and 12 bases, there was a span of 15 bases. Germline values: CDR1 SNHLY, CDR2 FYNNEI. This CDR3 has 11 residues. The CDR3 sequence: CASRKDSLWYF. CDR3 nucleotide sequence: TGTGCCAGCAGGAAGGACAGCCTGTGGTACTTC.

The chain recombines TRBV7-9 with TRBJ2-7; perhaps TRBD2 as D (5 bases). This CDR3 has 12 residues. Germline-derived CDR1 and CDR2 are SEHNR and FQNEAQ (reference sequence). V was clipped by 4 bases and J by 7 bases, with 11 bases between them. The CDR3, as DNA: TGTGCCAGCAGCTCCACCGGGATGGAGCAGTACTTC. Protein: CASSSTGMEQYF.